This T cell receptor (beta chain) derives from a study of blood T cell repertoires in COVID-19. Study context: Both acute and convalescent COVID-19 samples were obtained from the United States, Italy and Spain.

Measured with immunoSEQ multiplex PCR; TCRdb has only the in-frame clones, and not every one. The table lists around 260,000 clones, over 80% of them singletons, with roughly a tenth in the top ten. Trimming removed 4 bases from V and 4 bases from J, with 10 bases in between. The CDR3 has 13 residues. In germline, CDR1 is SGHTA, CDR2 FQGNSA. This sequence originates from a woman in her 70s with COVID-19, enrolled during active disease. The gene calls are TRBV7-2 and TRBJ1-2, with D tentatively TRBD1 (6 bases). Sequenced: peripheral blood. The CDR3 DNA reads TGTGCCAGCAGCTCTACAGGGATCTATGGCTACACCTTC. Its protein product is CASSSTGIYGYTF. Looking up the rest from reference TRBV7-2 and TRBJ1-2 gives the full variable domain: GAGVSQSPSNKVTEKGKDVELRCDPISGHTALYWYRQSLGQGLEFLIYFQGNSAPDKSGLPSDRFSAERTGGSVSTLTIQRTQQEDSAVYLCASSSTGIYGYTFGSGTRLTVV.